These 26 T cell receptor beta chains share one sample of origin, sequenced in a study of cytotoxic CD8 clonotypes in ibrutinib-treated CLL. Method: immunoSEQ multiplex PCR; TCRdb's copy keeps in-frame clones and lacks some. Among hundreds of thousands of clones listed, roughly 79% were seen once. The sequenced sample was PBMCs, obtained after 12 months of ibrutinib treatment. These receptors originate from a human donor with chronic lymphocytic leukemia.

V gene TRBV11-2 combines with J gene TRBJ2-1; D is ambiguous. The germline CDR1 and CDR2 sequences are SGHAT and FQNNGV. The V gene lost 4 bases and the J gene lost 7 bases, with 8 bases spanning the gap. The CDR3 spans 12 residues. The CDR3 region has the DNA TGTGCCAGCAGCTCTACGGGTAATGAGCAGTTCTTC. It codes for CASSSTGNEQFF.

The CDR3 bases are TGTGCCATCAGTGAGTCGAACGGTCAAGAGACCCAGTACTTC. This translates into CAISESNGQETQYF. This chain uses TRBV10-3 with TRBJ2-5; D not resolved. Trimming left V 0 bases short and J 2 bases short, with 7 bases between. Per the germline V gene, CDR1 is ENHRY and CDR2 is SYGVKD. This CDR3 comprises 14 residues.

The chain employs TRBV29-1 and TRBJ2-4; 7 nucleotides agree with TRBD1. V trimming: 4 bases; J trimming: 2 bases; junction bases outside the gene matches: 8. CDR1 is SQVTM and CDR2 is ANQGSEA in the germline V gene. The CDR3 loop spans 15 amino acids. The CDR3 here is CSVVGQPRTKNIQYF. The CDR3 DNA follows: TGCAGCGTTGTGGGACAGCCCCGGACCAAAAACATTCAGTACTTC.

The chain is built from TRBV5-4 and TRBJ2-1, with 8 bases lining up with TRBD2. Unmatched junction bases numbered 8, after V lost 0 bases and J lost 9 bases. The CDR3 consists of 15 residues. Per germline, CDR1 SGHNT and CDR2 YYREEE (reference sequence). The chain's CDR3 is CASSLDSGRGVEQFF. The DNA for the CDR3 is TGTGCCAGCAGCTTGGACAGCGGGAGAGGGGTTGAGCAGTTCTTC.

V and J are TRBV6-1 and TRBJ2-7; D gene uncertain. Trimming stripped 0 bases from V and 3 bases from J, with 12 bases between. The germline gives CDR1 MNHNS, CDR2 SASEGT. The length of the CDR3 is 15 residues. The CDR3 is CASSEALRSYYEQYF. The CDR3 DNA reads TGTGCCAGCAGTGAAGCGCTTCGGAGTTACTACGAGCAGTACTTC.

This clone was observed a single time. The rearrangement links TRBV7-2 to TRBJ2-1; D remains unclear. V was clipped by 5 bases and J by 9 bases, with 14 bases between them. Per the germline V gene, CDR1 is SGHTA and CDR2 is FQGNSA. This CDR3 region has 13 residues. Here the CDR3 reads CASSRNSVGEQFF. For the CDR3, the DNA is TGTGCCAGCAGCCGGAACAGCGTGGGTGAGCAGTTCTTC. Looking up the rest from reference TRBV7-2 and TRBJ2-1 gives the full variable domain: GAGVSQSPSNKVTEKGKDVELRCDPISGHTALYWYRQSLGQGLEFLIYFQGNSAPDKSGLPSDRFSAERTGGSVSTLTIQRTQQEDSAVYLCASSRNSVGEQFFGPGTRLTVL.

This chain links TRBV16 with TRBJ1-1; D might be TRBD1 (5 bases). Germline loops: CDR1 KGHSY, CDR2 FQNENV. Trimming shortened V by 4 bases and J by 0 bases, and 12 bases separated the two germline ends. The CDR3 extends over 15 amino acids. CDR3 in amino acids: CASSRQQQMNTEAFF. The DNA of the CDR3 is TGTGCCAGCAGCCGACAGCAGCAAATGAACACTGAAGCTTTCTTT.

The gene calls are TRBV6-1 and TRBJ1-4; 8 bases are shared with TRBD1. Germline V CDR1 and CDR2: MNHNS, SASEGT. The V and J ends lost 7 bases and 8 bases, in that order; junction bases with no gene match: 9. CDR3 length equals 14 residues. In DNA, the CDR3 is TGTGCCAGCAATTTCGGACAGGGAGGCGAAAAACTGTTTTTT. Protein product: CASNFGQGGEKLFF.

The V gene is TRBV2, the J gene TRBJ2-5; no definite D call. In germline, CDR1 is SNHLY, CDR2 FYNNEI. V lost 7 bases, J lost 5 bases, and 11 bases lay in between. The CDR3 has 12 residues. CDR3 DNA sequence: TGTGCCAGCACCGCCCTTTGGGAGACCCAGTACTTC. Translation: CASTALWETQYF.

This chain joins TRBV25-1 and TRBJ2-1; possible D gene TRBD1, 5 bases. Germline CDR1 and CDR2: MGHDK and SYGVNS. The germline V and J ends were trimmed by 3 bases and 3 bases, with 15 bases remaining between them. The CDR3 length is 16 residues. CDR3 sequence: CASSDRARTYYNEQFF. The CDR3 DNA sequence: TGTGCCAGCAGTGACCGAGCCCGGACATACTACAATGAGCAGTTCTTC.

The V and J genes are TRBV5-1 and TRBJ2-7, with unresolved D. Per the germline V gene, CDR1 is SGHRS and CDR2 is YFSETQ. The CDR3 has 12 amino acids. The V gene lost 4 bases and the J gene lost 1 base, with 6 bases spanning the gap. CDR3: CASSGDSYEQYF. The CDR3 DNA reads TGCGCCAGCAGCGGGGATTCCTACGAGCAGTACTTC. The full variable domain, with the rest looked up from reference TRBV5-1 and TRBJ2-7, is KAGVTQTPRYLIKTRGQQVTLSCSPISGHRSVSWYQQTPGQGLQFLFEYFSETQRNKGNFPGRFSGRQFSNSRSEMNVSTLELGDSALYLCASSGDSYEQYFGPGTRLTVT.

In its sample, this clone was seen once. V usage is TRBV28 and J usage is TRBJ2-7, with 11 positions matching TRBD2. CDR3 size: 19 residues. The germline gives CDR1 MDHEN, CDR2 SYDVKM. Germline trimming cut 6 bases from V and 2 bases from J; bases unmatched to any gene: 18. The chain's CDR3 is CASRSTGTSGTYKPYEQYF. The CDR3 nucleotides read TGTGCCAGCAGAAGTACCGGGACTAGCGGCACTTATAAACCCTACGAGCAGTACTTC.

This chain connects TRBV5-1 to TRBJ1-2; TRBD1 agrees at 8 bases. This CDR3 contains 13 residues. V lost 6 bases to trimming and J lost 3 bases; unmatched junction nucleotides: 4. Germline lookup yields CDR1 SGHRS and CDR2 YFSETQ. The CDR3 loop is CASTLTGDYGYTF. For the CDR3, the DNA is TGCGCCAGCACCCTGACAGGGGACTATGGCTACACCTTC.

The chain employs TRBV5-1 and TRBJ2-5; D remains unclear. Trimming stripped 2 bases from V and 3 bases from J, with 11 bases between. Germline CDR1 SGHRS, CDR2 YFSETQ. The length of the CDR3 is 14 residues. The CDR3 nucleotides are TGCGCCAGCAGCTTCGGTGACTCCGAAGAGACCCAGTACTTC. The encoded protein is CASSFGDSEETQYF.

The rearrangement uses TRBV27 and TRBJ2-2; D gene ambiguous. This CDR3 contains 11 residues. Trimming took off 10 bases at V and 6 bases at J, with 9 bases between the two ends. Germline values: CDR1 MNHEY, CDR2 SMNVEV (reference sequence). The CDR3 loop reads CATTQSGELFF. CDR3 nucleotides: TGTGCCACCACACAGTCCGGGGAGCTGTTTTTT.

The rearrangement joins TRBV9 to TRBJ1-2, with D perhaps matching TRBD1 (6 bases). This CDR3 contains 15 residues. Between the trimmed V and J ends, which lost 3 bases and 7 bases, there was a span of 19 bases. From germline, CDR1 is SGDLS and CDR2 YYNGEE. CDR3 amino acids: CASSDTARGAVGYTF. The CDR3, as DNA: TGTGCCAGCAGCGATACGGCCCGGGGGGCTGTTGGCTACACCTTC.

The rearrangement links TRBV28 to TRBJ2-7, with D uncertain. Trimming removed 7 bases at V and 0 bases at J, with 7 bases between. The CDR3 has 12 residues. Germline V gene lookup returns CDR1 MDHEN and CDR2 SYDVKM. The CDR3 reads CASTPHSYEQYF. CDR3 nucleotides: TGTGCCAGCACCCCCCACTCCTACGAGCAGTACTTC.

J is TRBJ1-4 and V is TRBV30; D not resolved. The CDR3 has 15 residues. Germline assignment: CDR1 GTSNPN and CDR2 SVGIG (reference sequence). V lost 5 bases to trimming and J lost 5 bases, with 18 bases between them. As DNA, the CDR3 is TGTGCCTGGTCGAATCTCGGGCAGCAGAATGAAAAACTGTTTTTT. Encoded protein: CAWSNLGQQNEKLFF.

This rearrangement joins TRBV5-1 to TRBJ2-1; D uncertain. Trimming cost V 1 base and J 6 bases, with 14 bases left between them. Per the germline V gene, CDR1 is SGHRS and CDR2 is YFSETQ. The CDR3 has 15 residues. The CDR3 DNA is TGCGCCAGCAGCTTGATCCGACCCGACGTCAATGAGCAGTTCTTC. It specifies CASSLIRPDVNEQFF.

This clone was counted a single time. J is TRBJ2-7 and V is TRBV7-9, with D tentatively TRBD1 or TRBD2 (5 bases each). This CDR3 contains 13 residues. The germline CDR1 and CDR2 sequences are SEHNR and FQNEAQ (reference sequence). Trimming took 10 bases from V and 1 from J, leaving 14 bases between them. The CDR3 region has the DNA TGTGCCACCCAAGAGGGGAGATCCTACGAGCAGTACTTC. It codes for CATQEGRSYEQYF.

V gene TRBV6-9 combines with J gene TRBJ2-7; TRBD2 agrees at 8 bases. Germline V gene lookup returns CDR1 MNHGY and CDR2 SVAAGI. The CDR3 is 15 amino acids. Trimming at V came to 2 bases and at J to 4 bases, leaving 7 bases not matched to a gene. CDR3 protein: CASSYPWGGGYEQYF. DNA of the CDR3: TGTGCCAGCAGTTATCCTTGGGGCGGGGGGTACGAGCAGTACTTC.

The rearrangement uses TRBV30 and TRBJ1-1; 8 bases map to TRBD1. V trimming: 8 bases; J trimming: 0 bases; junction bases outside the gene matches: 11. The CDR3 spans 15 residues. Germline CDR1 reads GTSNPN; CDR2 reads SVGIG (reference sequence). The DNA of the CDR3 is TGTGCCCAGGTAGGAGGGGACAGGTTGAACACTGAAGCTTTCTTT. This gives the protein CAQVGGDRLNTEAFF.

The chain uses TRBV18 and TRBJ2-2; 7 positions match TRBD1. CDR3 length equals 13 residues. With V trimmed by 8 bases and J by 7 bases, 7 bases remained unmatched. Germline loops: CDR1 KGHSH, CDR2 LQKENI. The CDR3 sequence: CASRDSEVGELFF. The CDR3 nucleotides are TGTGCCAGCCGGGACAGCGAAGTCGGGGAGCTGTTTTTT.

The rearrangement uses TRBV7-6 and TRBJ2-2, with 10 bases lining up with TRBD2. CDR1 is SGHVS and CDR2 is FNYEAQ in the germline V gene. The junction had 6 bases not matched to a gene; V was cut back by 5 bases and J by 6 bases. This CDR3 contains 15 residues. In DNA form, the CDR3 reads TGTGCCAGCAGCGACCTAGCGGGGGCCGCCGGGGAGCTGTTTTTT. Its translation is CASSDLAGAAGELFF.

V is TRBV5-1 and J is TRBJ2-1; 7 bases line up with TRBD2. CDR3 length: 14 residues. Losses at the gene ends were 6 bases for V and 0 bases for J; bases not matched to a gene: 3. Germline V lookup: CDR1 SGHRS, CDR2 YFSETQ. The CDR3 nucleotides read TGCGCCAGCAACCCTAGCGGCTCCTACAATGAGCAGTTCTTC. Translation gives CASNPSGSYNEQFF.

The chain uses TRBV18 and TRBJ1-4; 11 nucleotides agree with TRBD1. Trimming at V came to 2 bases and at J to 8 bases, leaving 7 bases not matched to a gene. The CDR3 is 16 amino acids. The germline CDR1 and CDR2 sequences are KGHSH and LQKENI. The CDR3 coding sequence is TGTGCCAGCTCACCAACCGGGACAGGGGGATCCGAAAAACTGTTTTTT. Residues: CASSPTGTGGSEKLFF.